This T cell receptor (beta chain) comes out of a study of cytomegalovirus exposure and HLA in healthy donors. This clone was observed once. The germline V and J ends were trimmed by 2 bases and 6 bases, with 9 bases remaining between them. The CDR3 runs to 13 residues. Germline CDR1 SGHTA, CDR2 FQGTGA. The study ran its PCR with 60 Vbeta and 13 Jbeta primers. The data were produced by immunoSEQ multiplex PCR, yet TCRdb's version contains in-frame clones alone and is incomplete. The sample holds some 120,000 clones; 82% are singletons and the top ten take 11%. The sequencing sample was made of PBMCs. The origin of this receptor is a male donor in good health and CMV-seropositive. This chain links TRBV7-3 with TRBJ2-3; D not certain. CDR3 nucleotide sequence: TGTGCCAGCAGCTTAGGGTGGAGCGATACGCAGTATTTT. Residues: CASSLGWSDTQYF.